Below, 19 T cell receptor beta chains from the same sample are listed, as sequenced in a study of blood T cell repertoires in COVID-19. TCRdb's copy holds only in-frame clones and misses some; the assay was immunoSEQ multiplex PCR. The table has around 80,000 clones, 75% to 85% seen once. Material: peripheral blood. The receptor source for this set is a woman in her seventies with acute or convalescent COVID-19.

J is TRBJ1-2 and V is TRBV11-2, with 7 bases that match TRBD1. Looked up from germline, CDR1 is SGHAT and CDR2 is FQNNGV. With 4 bases clipped from V and 3 bases from J, the junction kept 2 bases outside the gene matches. The CDR3 contains 13 residues. In DNA form, the CDR3 reads TGTGCCAGCAGCTCCCAGGGGGACTATGGCTACACCTTC. It specifies CASSSQGDYGYTF.

This clone was counted only a few times. The V gene is TRBV19, the J gene TRBJ2-7; the D is unclear. CDR1 is LNHDA and CDR2 is SQIVND in the germline V gene (reference sequence). Trimming removed 6 bases from V and 0 bases from J, with 15 bases in between. The CDR3 runs 15 residues. The CDR3 region has the DNA TGTGCCAGTAGATCCACTCACACTACCTCCTACGAGCAGTACTTC. This encodes CASRSTHTTSYEQYF.

The chain couples TRBV14 to TRBJ1-1; 10 nucleotides line up with TRBD1. V dropped 3 bases and J dropped 5; count of bases not matched to a gene: 6. The CDR3 covers 15 residues. Germline V gene sequence: CDR1 SGHDN, CDR2 FVKESK. The CDR3 loop reads CASSQGTGVWTEAFF. The CDR3 coding sequence is TGTGCCAGCAGCCAGGGGACAGGGGTTTGGACTGAAGCTTTCTTT.

V gene TRBV27 combines with J gene TRBJ2-3; 12 nucleotides match TRBD2. The J segment lost 6 bases and the V segment lost 5 bases, leaving 6 bases of the junction unmatched. Germline assignment: CDR1 MNHEY and CDR2 SMNVEV (reference sequence). This CDR3 contains 15 residues. The CDR3, as DNA: TGTGCCAGCAGTCCTAGCGGGGGGGCTTGGGATACGCAGTATTTT. As protein: CASSPSGGAWDTQYF.

The J gene is TRBJ2-3, the V gene TRBV9; 8 positions agree with TRBD2. V shed 2 bases and J 0 bases; nucleotides not matched to a gene: 8. This CDR3 is 17 amino acids long. Germline CDR1 and CDR2: SGDLS and YYNGEE. The CDR3 DNA reads as TGTGCCAGCAGCGTGGCCGGGGGGGCACCTAGCACAGATACGCAGTATTTT. It codes for CASSVAGGAPSTDTQYF.

The chain couples TRBV11-2 to TRBJ2-7; maybe TRBD2 (6 bases). The CDR3 consists of 12 residues. The germline gives CDR1 SGHAT, CDR2 FQNNGV. The V gene lost 5 bases and the J gene lost 3 bases, with 8 bases spanning the gap. CDR3 sequence: CASSLTSYEQYF. The CDR3 bases are TGTGCCAGCAGCCTGACTAGCTACGAGCAGTACTTC.

The chain joins TRBV19 to TRBJ1-2; D ambiguous. Germline values: CDR1 LNHDA, CDR2 SQIVND (reference sequence). There are 13 residues in the CDR3. V shed 6 bases and J shed 6 bases, with 14 bases lying between them. CDR3 loop: CASRLKRQDGYTF. CDR3 DNA sequence: TGTGCCAGTAGACTAAAGCGGCAGGATGGCTACACCTTC.

The chain carries TRBV4-3 and TRBJ2-1; 8 bases align to TRBD2. Trimming cost V 4 bases and J 0 bases; bases outside gene matches: 5. This CDR3 comprises 16 residues. The germline gives CDR1 LGHNA, CDR2 YSLEER. DNA of the CDR3: TGCGCCAGCAGCCCCTCTCTAGCGGGCTCCTACAATGAGCAGTTCTTC. It translates to CASSPSLAGSYNEQFF.

The chain couples TRBV6-1 to TRBJ1-6; the D is unclear. This CDR3 contains 16 residues. The germline V gene encodes CDR1 MNHNS and CDR2 SASEGT. Between the trimmed V and J ends, which lost 2 bases and 6 bases, there was a span of 14 bases. CDR3: CASSELAASLNSPLHF. Written as DNA, the CDR3 is TGTGCCAGCAGTGAATTGGCAGCGAGCCTTAATTCACCCCTCCACTTT.

V and J are TRBV20-1 and TRBJ2-2; D unclear. Germline CDR1 and CDR2: DFQATT and SNEGSKA (reference sequence). There are 13 residues in the CDR3. V was clipped by 3 bases and J by 0 bases, with 5 bases between them. The DNA for the CDR3 is TGCAGTGCTAGTTCTCCGAACACCGGGGAGCTGTTTTTT. This translates into CSASSPNTGELFF.

The chain recombines TRBV4-3 with TRBJ1-2; D is possibly TRBD1 (5 bases). The CDR3 has 14 amino acids. Germline V gene lookup returns CDR1 LGHNA and CDR2 YSLEER. The V end was cut by 4 bases, the J end by 6 bases, with 15 bases between. In DNA form, the CDR3 reads TGCGCCAGCAGCCCTGCGACGGGGGTGCATGGCTACACCTTC. This translates into CASSPATGVHGYTF.

The chain has TRBV7-2 and TRBJ2-7; TRBD2 matches at 14 bases. Trimming cost V 0 bases and J 5 bases; bases outside gene matches: 6. Germline values: CDR1 SGHTA, CDR2 FQGNSA. The CDR3 length is 17 residues. This CDR3 is CASSLAGTSGGGNEQYF. The CDR3 coding sequence is TGTGCCAGCAGCTTAGCCGGGACTAGCGGGGGTGGGAACGAGCAGTACTTC.

The J gene is TRBJ1-2, the V gene TRBV6-2 or TRBV6-3; no definite D call. The germline V gene encodes CDR1 MNHEY and CDR2 SVGEGT. Trimming shortened V by 2 bases and J by 4 bases, and 17 bases separated the two germline ends. CDR3 size: 16 residues. CDR3 DNA sequence: TGTGCCAGCAGTTACGAGCCAGGTCGCTGGGTCTATGGCTACACCTTC. Its protein is CASSYEPGRWVYGYTF.

The chain has TRBV6-5 and TRBJ1-1, with D possibly matching TRBD1 (5 bases). Trimming took 0 bases from V and 1 from J, leaving 6 bases between them. Germline CDR1 reads MNHEY; CDR2 reads SVGAGI. This CDR3 spans 14 amino acids. The CDR3 DNA is TGTGCCAGCAGTTACTCAGGGGCGAACACTGAAGCTTTCTTT. Protein: CASSYSGANTEAFF.

The J gene is TRBJ1-6, the V gene TRBV2; no clear D gene. The V gene lost 6 bases and the J gene lost 6 bases, with 21 bases spanning the gap. The CDR3 is made up of 17 amino acids. CDR1 is SNHLY, CDR2 FYNNEI, per germline. As DNA, the CDR3 is TGTGCCAGCAGCGAAACTCAGGCCCCACTTACTAATTCACCCCTCCACTTT. Its translation: CASSETQAPLTNSPLHF. The full variable domain, in which reference TRBV2 and TRBJ1-6 provide the parts outside the CDR3, is EPEVTQTPSHQVTQMGQEVILRCVPISNHLYFYWYRQILGQKVEFLVSFYNNEISEKSEIFDDQFSVERPDGSNFTLKIRSTKLEDSAMYFCASSETQAPLTNSPLHFGNGTRLTVT.

The genes are TRBV24-1 and TRBJ2-1; D may be TRBD1 (6 bases). The CDR3 loop spans 13 amino acids. Trimming removed 5 bases from V and 6 bases from J, with 10 bases in between. Germline lookup yields CDR1 KGHDR and CDR2 SFDVKD. The DNA of the CDR3 is TGTGCCACCAGTGGAACAGGGAGCAATGAGCAGTTCTTC. Protein product: CATSGTGSNEQFF.

V and J are TRBV7-6 and TRBJ2-5, with 7 bases fitting TRBD2. Losses at the gene ends were 1 base for V and 0 bases for J; bases not matched to a gene: 2. The germline CDR1 and CDR2 sequences are SGHVS and FNYEAQ. This CDR3 is 15 amino acids long. In DNA form, the CDR3 reads TGTGCCAGCAGCTTAGATGCGGGGGACCAAGAGACCCAGTACTTC. Translation: CASSLDAGDQETQYF.

The rearrangement links TRBV7-9 to TRBJ1-2, with D possibly matching TRBD1 (5 bases). This CDR3 region has 13 residues. Germline values: CDR1 SEHNR, CDR2 FQNEAQ (reference sequence). The CDR3 is CVATDKNNYGYTF. The DNA of the CDR3 is TGTGTCGCGACAGACAAAAATAACTATGGCTACACCTTC.

The chain combines TRBV5-1 with TRBJ1-2; D unclear. From germline, CDR1 is SGHRS and CDR2 YFSETQ. CDR3 length: 14 residues. V lost 0 bases, J lost 6 bases, and 12 bases lay in between. CDR3 region: CASSLATGAHGYTF. The CDR3 bases are TGCGCCAGCAGCTTGGCCACGGGAGCCCATGGCTACACCTTC.